Listed below are T cell receptor beta chains from one sample, sequenced in a study of shared clonotypes between healthy human individuals. This table comes from immunoSEQ multiplex PCR, and its TCRdb copy is limited to in-frame clones, with some not included. The sample records about 2.1 million clones, about 94% being singletons. The sequencing input was naive CD8+ T cells from PBMCs. All receptors come from a young man in good health. Some clones in this sample may be carry-over from other donors' samples. Each CDR3 is given with its conserved first and last residue. The D gene is left open where the match is weak. Where a row states a size, it is once, few, many or the class of an expanded clone; other rows omit it.

TRBV27	11	TRBJ2-1	.	.	CASSFLNEQFF	TGTGCCAGCAGTTTTTTAAATGAGCAGTTCTTC
TRBV28	14	TRBJ1-6	.	.	CASSPLANNSPLHF	TGTGCCAGCAGTCCGCTAGCTAATAATTCACCCCTCCACTTT
TRBV6-1	15	TRBJ2-7	.	TRBD1	CASSEWTGGPYEQYF	TGTGCCAGCAGTGAGTGGACAGGAGGCCCCTACGAGCAGTACTTC
TRBV7-2	17	TRBJ2-7	.	.	CASSSTDSGTRFQEQYF	TGTGCCAGCAGCTCGACTGATTCCGGGACCAGGTTTCAGGAGCAGTACTTC
TRBV2	13	TRBJ2-1	.	TRBD2	CASRRTSQDEQFF	TGTGCCAGCAGGAGGACTAGCCAGGATGAGCAGTTCTTC
TRBV6-5	12	TRBJ1-2	.	.	CASSYSTDGYTF	TGTGCCAGCAGTTACTCGACCGACGGCTACACCTTC
TRBV7-6	17	TRBJ2-1	.	TRBD2	CASSLISGGSSYNEQFF	TGTGCCAGCAGCTTAATCTCCGGGGGGAGCTCCTACAATGAGCAGTTCTTC
TRBV19	13	TRBJ2-7	.	.	CASSSREPYEQYF	TGTGCCAGTAGTTCCCGGGAGCCCTACGAGCAGTACTTC
TRBV10-3	12	TRBJ2-7	.	.	CAIGDTSYEQYF	TGTGCCATCGGGGACACGTCCTACGAGCAGTACTTC
TRBV7-2	13	TRBJ2-1	.	TRBD1	CASSPDRYNEQFF	TGTGCCAGCAGCCCGGACAGGTACAATGAGCAGTTCTTC
TRBV4-1	14	TRBJ1-1	.	.	CASTLGGANTEAFF	TGCGCCAGCACCCTGGGTGGAGCGAACACTGAAGCTTTCTTT
TRBV27	17	TRBJ2-1	.	TRBD2	CASSSRTSGSSYNEQFF	TGTGCCAGCAGTTCGAGGACTAGCGGGAGCTCCTACAATGAGCAGTTCTTC
TRBV9	20	TRBJ2-2	.	.	CASSARGNLSQFANTGELFF	TGTGCCAGCAGCGCGAGGGGCAACCTAAGCCAGTTCGCGAACACCGGGGAGCTGTTTTTT
TRBV19	13	TRBJ1-5	.	.	CASSISPNQPQHF	TGTGCCAGTAGTATTTCCCCTAATCAGCCCCAGCATTTT
TRBV7-9	16	TRBJ2-1	.	TRBD2	CASRRILAANYNEQFF	TGTGCCAGCAGGAGAATCCTAGCGGCGAACTACAATGAGCAGTTCTTC
TRBV27	13	TRBJ2-1	.	TRBD1	CASRVTGLDEQFF	TGTGCCAGCAGGGTGACAGGGTTGGATGAGCAGTTCTTC
TRBV27	14	TRBJ2-3	.	.	CASNEGRGADTQYF	TGTGCCAGCAACGAGGGACGGGGTGCAGATACGCAGTATTTT
TRBV21-1	13	TRBJ2-2	.	.	CASKRLLRGKLFF	TGTGCCAGCAAACGGCTTCTAAGGGGTAAGCTGTTTTTT
TRBV27	16	TRBJ2-3	.	TRBD1	CASSSPLRDSRDTQYF	TGTGCCAGCAGTTCTCCCCTCCGGGACAGTCGAGATACGCAGTATTTT
TRBV6-6	14	TRBJ1-1	.	TRBD1	CASSPDRGGTEAFF	TGTGCCAGCAGCCCCGACAGGGGGGGGACTGAAGCTTTCTTT
TRBV27	14	TRBJ2-7	.	.	CASSPRESSYEQYF	TGTGCCAGCAGTCCCCGCGAGTCGTCCTACGAGCAGTACTTC
TRBV30	14	TRBJ1-1	.	.	CAWSVLRDTTEAFF	TGTGCCTGGAGTGTTTTGCGGGACACCACTGAAGCTTTCTTT
TRBV9	16	TRBJ2-7	.	.	CASSGEWGASSYEQYF	TGTGCCAGCAGCGGGGAATGGGGGGCAAGCTCCTACGAGCAGTACTTC
TRBV4-2	14	TRBJ2-1	.	TRBD2	CASLGTSGDFEQFF	TGTGCCAGCCTCGGGACTAGCGGCGACTTTGAGCAGTTCTTC
TRBV10-3	17	TRBJ2-7	.	.	CAISEGNLGRLGYEQYF	TGTGCCATCAGTGAGGGAAATTTGGGCCGGCTGGGCTACGAGCAGTACTTC
TRBV11-2	17	TRBJ2-1	.	TRBD2	CASSLGSGREGPNEQFF	TGTGCCAGCAGCTTAGGTAGCGGGCGGGAGGGCCCGAATGAGCAGTTCTTC
TRBV27	13	TRBJ1-1	.	.	CASSHYPQAEAFF	TGTGCCAGCAGCCACTACCCGCAGGCTGAAGCTTTCTTT
TRBV6-6	12	TRBJ2-2	.	.	CASSPSRLELFF	TGTGCCAGCAGTCCCTCCCGCTTGGAGCTGTTTTTT
TRBV10-3	15	TRBJ2-2	.	TRBD2	CAIRGLAGGTGELFF	TGTGCCATCAGGGGACTAGCGGGAGGCACCGGGGAGCTGTTTTTT
TRBV29-1	14	TRBJ1-3	once	.	CSVEDSHRGNTIYF	TGCAGCGTTGAAGATTCGCACCGTGGAAACACCATATATTTT
TRBV28	13	TRBJ1-2	.	.	CASSLLADYGYTF	TGTGCCAGCAGTTTATTGGCTGATTATGGCTACACCTTC
TRBV9	15	TRBJ1-1	.	TRBD1	CASSVGGQTNTEAFF	TGTGCCAGCAGCGTGGGGGGACAGACGAACACTGAAGCTTTCTTT
TRBV5-1	15	TRBJ2-1	once	.	CASSGADSSYNEQFF	TGCGCCAGCAGTGGGGCGGATTCCTCCTACAATGAGCAGTTCTTC
TRBV7-2	12	TRBJ2-7	.	.	CLGGTVGDEQYF	TGCTTGGGGGGCACGGTGGGAGACGAGCAGTACTTC
TRBV5-5	14	TRBJ1-5	.	TRBD1	CASSGDRAEQPQHF	TGTGCCAGCAGCGGGGACAGGGCGGAACAGCCCCAGCATTTT
TRBV5-1	13	TRBJ2-3	.	TRBD1	CASSDRGLGTQYF	TGCGCCAGCAGCGACAGGGGGCTGGGTACGCAGTATTTT
TRBV7-9	14	TRBJ1-5	.	.	CASRGPDNNQPQHF	TGTGCCAGCAGGGGGCCGGACAATAATCAGCCCCAGCATTTT
TRBV7-9	15	TRBJ1-1	.	.	CASSTPSGDNTEAFF	TGTGCCAGCAGCACCCCCAGCGGGGATAACACTGAAGCTTTCTTT
TRBV27	14	TRBJ2-1	.	TRBD2	CASNSRTSSDEQFF	TGTGCCAGCAACTCTCGGACTAGTAGCGATGAGCAGTTCTTC
TRBV19	13	TRBJ2-7	.	.	CASSRQIGVEQYF	TGTGCCAGTAGTAGGCAAATCGGCGTCGAGCAGTACTTC
TRBV30	13	TRBJ2-7	.	.	CAWTVGRSYEQYF	TGTGCCTGGACTGTCGGGAGATCCTACGAGCAGTACTTC
TRBV25-1	16	TRBJ2-1	.	TRBD2	CASSEGLAGAYNEQFF	TGTGCCAGCAGTGAGGGACTAGCGGGAGCCTACAATGAGCAGTTCTTC
TRBV6-5	16	TRBJ2-3	.	TRBD2	CASSYLGTSGTDTQYF	TGTGCCAGCAGTTACCTGGGGACTAGCGGAACAGATACGCAGTATTTT
TRBV16	13	TRBJ2-1	few	TRBD2	CASSQGTSYEQFF	TGTGCCAGCAGCCAAGGGACTAGCTATGAGCAGTTCTTC
TRBV9	13	TRBJ2-1	.	.	CASADSSYNEQFF	TGTGCCAGCGCGGACTCGTCCTACAATGAGCAGTTCTTC
TRBV7-9	12	TRBJ2-7	.	.	CASSRAAYEQYF	TGTGCCAGCAGCAGGGCGGCCTACGAGCAGTACTTC